This TCR beta chain was recorded in a study of cytomegalovirus exposure and HLA in healthy donors. Primers: 60 Vbeta forward and 13 Jbeta reverse. Here immunoSEQ multiplex PCR was the method, and the copy in TCRdb shows in-frame clones only, minus some. The sample totals under 200,000 clones. A word on this clone: What it binds is unknown. Other DNA sequences in the sample encode the same CDR3.

Germline-derived CDR1 and CDR2 are MNHEY and SMNVEV (reference sequence). With 3 bases removed from V and 0 bases from J, the gap between germline ends came to 12 bases. CDR3 length: 15 amino acids. Study-wide findings and caveats: Previously analyzed data showed that most TCR beta V segments were productive at a frequency of about 90% or about 30%.

The rearrangement joins TRBV27 to TRBJ2-7; D perhaps matches TRBD1 (5 bases). This clonotype was sampled from a man younger than 40 in good health and CMV-seronegative. The sequencing sample was made of PBMCs. The CDR3 DNA sequence: TGTGCCAGCAGTTTGAACAAGGGGTTCTCCTACGAGCAGTACTTC. Its translation: CASSLNKGFSYEQYF.